There are many counts of the clone carrying this TCR beta chain. Its antigen is unidentified. Germline values: CDR1 DFQATT, CDR2 SNEGSKA (reference sequence). V was clipped by 3 bases and J by 6 bases; unmatched bases: 7. The CDR3 is made up of 14 amino acids. Each sample yielded at least 6 million isolated PBMCs. This entry comes from a study of blood T cells in healthy people across ages. Findings of the study overall: Conclusively comparing naive with antigen-experienced cells was impossible with unsorted PBMCs. Estimated diversity, derived from one million T cells, was regarded as an underestimate.

The use of a sample-barcoded 5' primer and a J-beta primer mix characterized a second PCR of about 7 to 12 cycles. At least 2.5 million CDR3-containing paired-end reads were obtained per sample. TCRdb called the 5' RACE reads again in MiXCR, with one record for every CDR3 protein. The table lists about 1,800,000 distinct CDR3 sequences, 28% of them singletons. Sequencing was done on a sample of blood. The chain is built from TRBV20-1 and TRBJ2-3; 9 bases fit TRBD2. The clonotype originates from a woman aged 25 to 39 in good health. DNA of the CDR3: TGCAGTGCTAGCCTAGCGGGGCAAACGGATACGCAGTATTTT. Residues: CSASLAGQTDTQYF.